What follows are 3 T cell receptor beta chains derived from one specimen sequenced in a study of blood T cell repertoires in COVID-19. Using immunoSEQ multiplex PCR, the repertoire was profiled, and TCRdb retains in-frame clones only, with some absent. This sample has 170,000 or so clones; roughly 88% occur once, and the top ten carry approximately 9%. Specimen: PBMCs or T cells enriched from blood (not recorded which). The receptors stem from a woman under 30 who had recovered from COVID-19.

In nucleotides, the CDR3 is TGTGCCAGCAGCTCCCTAGATCCCGTACAGGGCGGGAGCACTGAAGCTTTCTTT. It yields the protein CASSSLDPVQGGSTEAFF. V is TRBV7-8 and J is TRBJ1-1; maybe TRBD1 (6 bases). Trimming shortened V by 4 bases and J by 4 bases, and 25 bases separated the two germline ends. CDR1 and CDR2 from the germline V gene are SGHVS and FQNEAQ. This CDR3 has 18 residues.

The chain links TRBV15 to TRBJ1-1; 7 positions agree with TRBD1. Germline loops: CDR1 LNHNV, CDR2 YYDKDF (reference sequence). The CDR3 sequence is 18 residues long. V shed 0 bases, J shed 1 base, and the junction held 11 bases outside the gene matches. The CDR3, as DNA: TGTGCCACCAGCAGAGATTTATATAAGGGGGCCCAGAACACTGAAGCTTTCTTT. This encodes CATSRDLYKGAQNTEAFF.

This rearrangement joins TRBV5-1 to TRBJ2-7, with 7 bases aligning to TRBD1. The CDR3 runs 14 residues. Germline V lookup: CDR1 SGHRS, CDR2 YFSETQ. With 5 bases clipped from V and 3 bases from J, the junction kept 8 bases outside the gene matches. The DNA of the CDR3 is TGCGCCAGCAGGCCGACAGGGAGCCACTACGAGCAGTACTTC. As protein: CASRPTGSHYEQYF.